Following are 6 T cell receptor beta chains from one sample sequenced in a study of identical twins. TCRdb analysed the 5' RACE reads with MiXCR anew, one entry per CDR3 protein. The top ten clones hold approximately 0.94% of a sample with 700,000 or so distinct CDR3 sequences, over 8.5% of them seen once. These data were also filed under a second study, of yellow fever vaccine responses in identical twins.

The sample was PBMCs. These receptors all stem from a woman aged 18-29 years in good health.

A few counts support this clonotype. The CDR3 sequence is CASTPTGQFYEQYF. CDR3 DNA: TGTGCCAGCACCCCTACCGGACAGTTCTACGAGCAGTACTTC. The chain links TRBV6-1 to TRBJ2-7; a weak D match, TRBD1 (6 bases). Trimming pared 7 bases from V and 3 bases from J, leaving 16 bases between. Germline values: CDR1 MNHNS, CDR2 SASEGT. This CDR3 has 14 residues.

Ten or more counts support this clonotype. The chain has TRBV29-1 and TRBJ2-5, with TRBD1 matching 9 bases. The CDR3 contains 15 residues. Germline-derived CDR1 and CDR2 are SQVTM and ANQGSEA. The V segment lost 3 bases and the J segment 5 bases; nucleotides outside the gene matches: 10. The CDR3 nucleotides read TGCAGCGTTGACCATAAGGACAGGGGAAAGGAGACCCAGTACTTC. It yields the protein CSVDHKDRGKETQYF.

This clonotype has only a few counts. V is TRBV24-1 and J is TRBJ2-3; 7 bases line up with TRBD1. The germline gives CDR1 KGHDR, CDR2 SFDVKD. CDR3 length: 13 amino acids. V gave up 4 bases and J gave up 5 bases; unmatched junction bases: 2. CDR3 in amino acids: CATSDRGRDTQYF. Written as DNA, the CDR3 is TGTGCCACCAGTGACAGGGGGAGAGATACGCAGTATTTT.

This clonotype was seen a handful of times. The chain couples TRBV7-9 to TRBJ1-1; tentatively, D is TRBD1 (6 bases). CDR1 and CDR2 from the germline V gene are SEHNR and FQNEAQ (reference sequence). The CDR3 has 15 amino acids. Trimming left V 1 base short and J 0 bases short, with 9 bases between. CDR3 nucleotides: TGTGCCAGCAGCTTAGTAAGGGGGGTGAACACTGAAGCTTTCTTT. Its translation: CASSLVRGVNTEAFF.

This clonotype has a handful of counts. CDR3 sequence (DNA): TGTGCCAGCAACGTAGCGGAGTTCTACAATGAGCAGTTCTTC. This gives the protein CASNVAEFYNEQFF. J is TRBJ2-1 and V is TRBV2; tentative D call: TRBD2 (6 bases). The CDR3 has 14 residues. Germline CDR1 SNHLY, CDR2 FYNNEI. V was pared by 7 bases and J by 3 bases, with 13 bases between.

In its sample, this clonotype was seen many times. V usage is TRBV3-1 and J usage is TRBJ1-3, with D possibly being TRBD1 (6 bases). The V gene's germline CDR1 is LGHDT and CDR2 YNNKEL (reference sequence). The CDR3 loop spans 13 amino acids. Trimming took off 5 bases at V and 4 bases at J, with 9 bases between the two ends. The CDR3 spells CASSSGQGNTIYF. The CDR3 bases are TGTGCCAGCAGCTCTGGACAGGGAAACACCATATATTTT.